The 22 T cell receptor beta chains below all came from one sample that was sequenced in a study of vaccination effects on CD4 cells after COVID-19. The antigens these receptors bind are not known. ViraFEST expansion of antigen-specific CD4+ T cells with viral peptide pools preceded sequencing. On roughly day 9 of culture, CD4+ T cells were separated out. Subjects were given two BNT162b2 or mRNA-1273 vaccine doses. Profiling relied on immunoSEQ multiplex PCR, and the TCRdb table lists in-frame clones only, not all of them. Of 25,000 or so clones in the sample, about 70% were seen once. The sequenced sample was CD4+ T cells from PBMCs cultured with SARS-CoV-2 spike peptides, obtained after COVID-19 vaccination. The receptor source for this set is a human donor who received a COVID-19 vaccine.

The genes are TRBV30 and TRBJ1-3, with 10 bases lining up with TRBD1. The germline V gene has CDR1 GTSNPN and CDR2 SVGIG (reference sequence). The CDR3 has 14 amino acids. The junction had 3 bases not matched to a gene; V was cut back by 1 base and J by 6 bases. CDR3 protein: CAWSGQGAVNTIYF. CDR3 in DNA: TGTGCCTGGAGTGGACAGGGGGCAGTAAACACCATATATTTT. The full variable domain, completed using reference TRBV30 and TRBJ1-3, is SQTIHQWPATLVQPVGSPLSLECTVEGTSNPNLYWYRQAAGRGLQLLFYSVGIGQISSEVPQNLSASRPQDRQFILSSKKLLLSDSGFYLCAWSGQGAVNTIYFGEGSWLTVV.

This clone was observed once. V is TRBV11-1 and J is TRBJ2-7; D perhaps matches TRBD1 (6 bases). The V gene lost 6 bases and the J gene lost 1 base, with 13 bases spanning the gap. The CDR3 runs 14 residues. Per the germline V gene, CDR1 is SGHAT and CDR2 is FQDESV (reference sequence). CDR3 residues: CASSTQGFSYEQYF. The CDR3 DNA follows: TGTGCCAGCAGTACCCAGGGGTTTTCCTACGAGCAGTACTTC.

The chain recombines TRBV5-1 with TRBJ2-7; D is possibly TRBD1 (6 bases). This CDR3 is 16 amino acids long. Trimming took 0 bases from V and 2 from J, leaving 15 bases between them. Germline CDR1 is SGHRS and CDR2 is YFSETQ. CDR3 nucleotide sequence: TGCGCCAGCAGCTTGGGCCCCCAGGGGCCCACCTACGAGCAGTACTTC. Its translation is CASSLGPQGPTYEQYF.

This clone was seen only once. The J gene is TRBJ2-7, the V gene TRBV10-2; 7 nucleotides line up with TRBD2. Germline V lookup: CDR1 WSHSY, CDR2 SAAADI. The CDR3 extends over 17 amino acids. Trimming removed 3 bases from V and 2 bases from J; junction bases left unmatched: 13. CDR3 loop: CASSEYAGVPKTYEQYF. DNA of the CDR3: TGCGCCAGCAGTGAATATGCGGGAGTCCCCAAAACCTACGAGCAGTACTTC.

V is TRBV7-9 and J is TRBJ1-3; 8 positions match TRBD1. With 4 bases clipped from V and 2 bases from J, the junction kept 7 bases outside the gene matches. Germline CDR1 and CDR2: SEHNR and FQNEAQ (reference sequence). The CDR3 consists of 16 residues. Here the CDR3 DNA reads TGTGCCAGCAGCTCGACCCCGGACAGGGCTGGAAACACCATATATTTT. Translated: CASSSTPDRAGNTIYF.

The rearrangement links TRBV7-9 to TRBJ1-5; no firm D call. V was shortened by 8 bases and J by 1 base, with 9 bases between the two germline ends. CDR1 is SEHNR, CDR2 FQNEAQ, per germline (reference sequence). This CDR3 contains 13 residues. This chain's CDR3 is CASSSSSNQPQHF. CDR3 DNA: TGTGCCAGCTCGAGCAGCAGCAATCAGCCCCAGCATTTT.

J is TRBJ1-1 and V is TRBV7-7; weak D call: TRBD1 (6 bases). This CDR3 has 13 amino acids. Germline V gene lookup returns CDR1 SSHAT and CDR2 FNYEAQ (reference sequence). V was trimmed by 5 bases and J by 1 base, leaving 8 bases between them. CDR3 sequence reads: CASSRDTNTEAFF. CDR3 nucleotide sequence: TGTGCCAGCAGCCGGGACACGAACACTGAAGCTTTCTTT.

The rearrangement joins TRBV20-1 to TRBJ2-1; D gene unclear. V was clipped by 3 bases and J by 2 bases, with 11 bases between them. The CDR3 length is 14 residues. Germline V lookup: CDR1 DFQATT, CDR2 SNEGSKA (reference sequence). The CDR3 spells CSASSATAYNEQFF. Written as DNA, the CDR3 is TGCAGTGCTAGTTCAGCTACCGCCTACAATGAGCAGTTCTTC.

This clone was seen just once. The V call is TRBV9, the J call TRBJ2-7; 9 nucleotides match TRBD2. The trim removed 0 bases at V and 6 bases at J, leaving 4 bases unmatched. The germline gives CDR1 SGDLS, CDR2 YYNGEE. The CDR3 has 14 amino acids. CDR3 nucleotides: TGTGCCAGCAGCGTAGATAGCGGGAGTACCGAGCAGTACTTC. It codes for CASSVDSGSTEQYF.

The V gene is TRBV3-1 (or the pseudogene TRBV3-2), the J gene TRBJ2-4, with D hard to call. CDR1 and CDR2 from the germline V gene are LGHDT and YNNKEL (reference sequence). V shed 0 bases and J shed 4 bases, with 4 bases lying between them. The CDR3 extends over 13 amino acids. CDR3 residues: CASSQEQKNIQYF. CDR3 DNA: TGTGCCAGCAGCCAAGAACAGAAAAACATTCAGTACTTC.

CDR3 bases: TGTGCCAGCTCACCAGACAGTACCTACGAGCAGTACTTC. This sequence encodes CASSPDSTYEQYF. The chain has TRBV18 and TRBJ2-7, with TRBD1 as a possible D gene (5 bases). The CDR3 sequence is 13 residues long. CDR1 is KGHSH, CDR2 LQKENI, per germline. The V gene lost 2 bases and the J gene lost 2 bases, with 7 bases spanning the gap.

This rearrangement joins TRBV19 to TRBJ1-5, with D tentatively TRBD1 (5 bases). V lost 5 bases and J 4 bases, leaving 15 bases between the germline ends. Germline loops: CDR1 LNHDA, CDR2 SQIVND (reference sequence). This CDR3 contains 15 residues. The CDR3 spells CASSGGGRTNQPQHF. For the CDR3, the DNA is TGTGCCAGTAGTGGGGGAGGGAGGACGAATCAGCCCCAGCATTTT. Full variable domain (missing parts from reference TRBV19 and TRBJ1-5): DGGITQSPKYLFRKEGQNVTLSCEQNLNHDAMYWYRQDPGQGLRLIYYSQIVNDFQKGDIAEGYSVSREKKESFPLTVTSAQKNPTAFYLCASSGGGRTNQPQHFGDGTRLSIL.

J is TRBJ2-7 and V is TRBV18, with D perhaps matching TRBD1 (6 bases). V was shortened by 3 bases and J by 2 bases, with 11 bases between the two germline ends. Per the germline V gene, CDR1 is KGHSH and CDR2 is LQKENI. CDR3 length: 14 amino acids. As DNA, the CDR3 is TGTGCCAGCTCACCTTGGACAGATGCCTACGAGCAGTACTTC. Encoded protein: CASSPWTDAYEQYF. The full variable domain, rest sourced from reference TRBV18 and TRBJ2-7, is NAGVMQNPRHLVRRRGQEARLRCSPMKGHSHVYWYRQLPEEGLKFMVYLQKENIIDESGMPKERFSAEFPKEGPSILRIQQVVRGDSAAYFCASSPWTDAYEQYFGPGTRLTVT.

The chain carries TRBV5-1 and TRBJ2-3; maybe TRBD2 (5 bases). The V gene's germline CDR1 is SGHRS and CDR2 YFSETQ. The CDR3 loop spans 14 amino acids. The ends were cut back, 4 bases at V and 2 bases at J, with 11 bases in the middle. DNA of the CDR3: TGCGCCAGCAGCCAGGCCGGGGTCACAGATACGCAGTATTTT. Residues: CASSQAGVTDTQYF.

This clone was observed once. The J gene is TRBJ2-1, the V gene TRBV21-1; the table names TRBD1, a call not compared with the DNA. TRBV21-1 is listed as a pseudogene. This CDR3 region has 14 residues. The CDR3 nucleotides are TGTGCCAGCAGCAAAGCAGGGGGCTACAATGAGCAGTTCTTC. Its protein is CASSKAGGYNEQFF.

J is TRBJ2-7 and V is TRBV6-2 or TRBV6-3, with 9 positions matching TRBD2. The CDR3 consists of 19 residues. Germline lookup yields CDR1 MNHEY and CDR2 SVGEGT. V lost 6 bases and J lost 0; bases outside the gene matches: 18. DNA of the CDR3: TGTGCCAGCAGCCCTCCCCCTAGCGGGATACCTCTGAGCTCCTACGAGCAGTACTTC. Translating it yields CASSPPPSGIPLSSYEQYF.

The CDR3 sequence is CASSQIPVSEAFF. The CDR3 nucleotides read TGTGCCAGCAGCCAAATTCCGGTTTCTGAAGCTTTCTTT. This chain uses TRBV4-2 with TRBJ1-1; D unclear. V was pared by 2 bases and J by 6 bases, with 10 bases between. Germline V CDR1 and CDR2: LGHNA, YNFKEQ. This CDR3 is 13 amino acids long.

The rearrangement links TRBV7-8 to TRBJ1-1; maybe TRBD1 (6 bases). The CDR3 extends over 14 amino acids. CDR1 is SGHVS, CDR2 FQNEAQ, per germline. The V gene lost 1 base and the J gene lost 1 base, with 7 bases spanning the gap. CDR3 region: CASSLGTANTEAFF. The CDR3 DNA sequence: TGTGCCAGCAGCTTAGGGACAGCGAACACTGAAGCTTTCTTT.

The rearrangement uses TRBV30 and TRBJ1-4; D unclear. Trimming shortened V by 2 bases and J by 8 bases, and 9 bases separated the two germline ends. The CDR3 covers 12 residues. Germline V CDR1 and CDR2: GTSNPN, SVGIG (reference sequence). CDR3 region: CAWSPSAEKLFF. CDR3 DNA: TGTGCCTGGAGTCCGAGCGCAGAAAAACTGTTTTTT.

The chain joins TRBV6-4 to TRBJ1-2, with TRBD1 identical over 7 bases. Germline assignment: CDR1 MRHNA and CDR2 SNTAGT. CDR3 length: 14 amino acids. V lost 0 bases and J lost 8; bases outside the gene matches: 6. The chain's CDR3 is CASSDSRDSGGYTF. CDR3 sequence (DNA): TGTGCCAGCAGTGACTCGAGGGACAGTGGCGGCTACACCTTC.

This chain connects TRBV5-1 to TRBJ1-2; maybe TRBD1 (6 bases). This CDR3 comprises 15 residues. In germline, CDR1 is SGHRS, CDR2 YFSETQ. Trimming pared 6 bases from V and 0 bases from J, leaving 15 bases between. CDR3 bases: TGCGCCAGCAAAATGGACAGTACCTCTAACTATGGCTACACCTTC. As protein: CASKMDSTSNYGYTF.

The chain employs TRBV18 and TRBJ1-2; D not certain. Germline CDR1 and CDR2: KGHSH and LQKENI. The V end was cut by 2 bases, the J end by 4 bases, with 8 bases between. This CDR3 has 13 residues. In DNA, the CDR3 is TGTGCCAGCTCACCAGACCAGCGCTATGGCTACACCTTC. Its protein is CASSPDQRYGYTF.